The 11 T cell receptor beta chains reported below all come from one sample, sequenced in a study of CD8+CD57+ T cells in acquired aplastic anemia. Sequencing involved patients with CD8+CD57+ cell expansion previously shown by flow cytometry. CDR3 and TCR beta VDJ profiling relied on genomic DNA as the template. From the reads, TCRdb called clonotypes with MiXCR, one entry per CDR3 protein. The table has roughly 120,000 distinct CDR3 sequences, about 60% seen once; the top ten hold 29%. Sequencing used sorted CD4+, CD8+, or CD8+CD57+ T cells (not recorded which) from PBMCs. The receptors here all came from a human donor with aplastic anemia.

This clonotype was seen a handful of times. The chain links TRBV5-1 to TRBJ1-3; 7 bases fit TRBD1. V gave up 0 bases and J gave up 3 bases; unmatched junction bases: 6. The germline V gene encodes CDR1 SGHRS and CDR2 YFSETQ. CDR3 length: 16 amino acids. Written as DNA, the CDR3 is TGCGCCAGCAGCTTGGCAGGGGGAGGCGGTGGAAACACCATATATTTT. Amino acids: CASSLAGGGGGNTIYF.

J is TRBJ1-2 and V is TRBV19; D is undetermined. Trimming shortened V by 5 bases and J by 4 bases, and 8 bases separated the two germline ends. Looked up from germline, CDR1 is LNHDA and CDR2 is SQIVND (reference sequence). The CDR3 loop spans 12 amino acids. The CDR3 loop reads CASSGESYGYTF. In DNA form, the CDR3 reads TGTGCCAGTAGTGGGGAGAGCTATGGCTACACCTTC.

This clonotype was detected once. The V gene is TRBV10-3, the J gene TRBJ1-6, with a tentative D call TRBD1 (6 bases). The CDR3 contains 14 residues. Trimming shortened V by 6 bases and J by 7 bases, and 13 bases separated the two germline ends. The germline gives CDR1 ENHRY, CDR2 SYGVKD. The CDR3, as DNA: TGTGCCATCAGGGCGAGGACAGAGAATTCACCCCTCCACTTT. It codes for CAIRARTENSPLHF.

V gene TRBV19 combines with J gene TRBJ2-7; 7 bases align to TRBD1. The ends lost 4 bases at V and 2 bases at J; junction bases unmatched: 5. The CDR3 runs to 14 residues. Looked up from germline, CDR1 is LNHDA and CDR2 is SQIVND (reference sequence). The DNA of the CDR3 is TGTGCCAGTAGTAGCTGGGACAGCCCCTACGAGCAGTACTTC. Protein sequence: CASSSWDSPYEQYF. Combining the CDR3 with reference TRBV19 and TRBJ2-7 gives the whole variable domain DGGITQSPKYLFRKEGQNVTLSCEQNLNHDAMYWYRQDPGQGLRLIYYSQIVNDFQKGDIAEGYSVSREKKESFPLTVTSAQKNPTAFYLCASSSWDSPYEQYFGPGTRLTVT.

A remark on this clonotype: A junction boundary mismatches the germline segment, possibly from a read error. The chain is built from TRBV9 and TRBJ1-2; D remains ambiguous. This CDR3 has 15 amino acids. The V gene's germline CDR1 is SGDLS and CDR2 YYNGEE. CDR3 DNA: TGTGCCAGCAGCGCCATGGCCGCCCCTAACTATGGCAACACCTTC. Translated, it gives CASSAMAAPNYGNTF.

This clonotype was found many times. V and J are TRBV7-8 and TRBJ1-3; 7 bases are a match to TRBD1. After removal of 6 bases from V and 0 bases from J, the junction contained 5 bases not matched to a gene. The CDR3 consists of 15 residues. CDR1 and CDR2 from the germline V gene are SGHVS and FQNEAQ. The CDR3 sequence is CASRLGQSSGNTIYF. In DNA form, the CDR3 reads TGTGCCAGCAGGCTGGGACAGAGCTCTGGAAACACCATATATTTT.

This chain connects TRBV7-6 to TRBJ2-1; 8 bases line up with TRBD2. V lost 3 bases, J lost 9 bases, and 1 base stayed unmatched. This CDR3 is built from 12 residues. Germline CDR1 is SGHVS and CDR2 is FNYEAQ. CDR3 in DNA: TGTGCCAGCAGCTTCAGCGGGGGTGAGCAGTTCTTC. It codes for CASSFSGGEQFF.

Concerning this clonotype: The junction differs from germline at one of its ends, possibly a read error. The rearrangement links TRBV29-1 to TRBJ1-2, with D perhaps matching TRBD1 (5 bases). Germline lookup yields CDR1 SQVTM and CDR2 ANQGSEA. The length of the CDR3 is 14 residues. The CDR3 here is CSVGTDTRTSGHTF. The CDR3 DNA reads TGCAGCGTTGGGACGGACACCCGCACCAGTGGCCACACCTTC.

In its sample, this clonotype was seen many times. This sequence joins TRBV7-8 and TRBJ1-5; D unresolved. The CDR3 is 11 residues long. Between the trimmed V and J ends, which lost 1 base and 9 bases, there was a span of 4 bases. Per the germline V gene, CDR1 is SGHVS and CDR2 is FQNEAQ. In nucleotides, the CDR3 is TGTGCCAGCAGCTTAGAAGGGCCCCAGCATTTT. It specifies CASSLEGPQHF.

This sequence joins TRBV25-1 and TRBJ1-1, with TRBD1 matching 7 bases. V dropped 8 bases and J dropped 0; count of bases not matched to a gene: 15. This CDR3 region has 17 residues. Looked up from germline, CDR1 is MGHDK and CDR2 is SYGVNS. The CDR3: CASSPSGQVPLNTEAFF. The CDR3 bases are TGTGCCAGCTCACCTTCTGGACAGGTACCCCTGAACACTGAAGCTTTCTTT.

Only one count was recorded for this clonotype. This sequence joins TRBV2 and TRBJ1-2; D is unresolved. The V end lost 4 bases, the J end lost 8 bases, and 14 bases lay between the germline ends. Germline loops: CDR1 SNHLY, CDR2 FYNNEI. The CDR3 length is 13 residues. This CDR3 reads CASSASESWGYTF. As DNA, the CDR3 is TGTGCCAGCAGTGCGTCAGAAAGTTGGGGCTACACCTTC. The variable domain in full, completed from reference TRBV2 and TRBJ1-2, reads EPEVTQTPSHQVTQMGQEVILRCVPISNHLYFYWYRQILGQKVEFLVSFYNNEISEKSEIFDDQFSVERPDGSNFTLKIRSTKLEDSAMYFCASSASESWGYTFGSGTRLTVV.